These 3 T cell receptor beta chains originate from one sample sequenced in a study of OX40 agonist ivuxolimab in advanced cancers. Assay used: immunoSEQ multiplex PCR; TCRdb lists only in-frame clones, some missing. Here the sample spans fewer than 45,000 clones, around four fifths being singletons. Specimen: CD4+ or CD8+ T cells sorted from blood, collected in a trial of the OX40 agonist ivuxolimab. Receptors originate from an adult with an advanced solid tumor such as melanoma, head and neck, liver or kidney cancer.

The rearrangement links TRBV19 to TRBJ2-7, with a tentative D call TRBD1 (5 bases). The germline V gene has CDR1 LNHDA and CDR2 SQIVND (reference sequence). V lost 4 bases, J lost 0 bases, and 16 bases lay in between. This CDR3 region has 16 residues. The CDR3 protein is CASSTLWTISSYEQYF. The CDR3 DNA reads as TGTGCCAGTAGTACCCTTTGGACAATAAGCTCCTACGAGCAGTACTTC.

This rearrangement joins TRBV18 to TRBJ2-1; D call uncertain. The CDR3 contains 11 residues. Trimming removed 4 bases at V and 6 bases at J, with 4 bases between. CDR1 is KGHSH, CDR2 LQKENI, per germline. CDR3 loop: CASSLPNEQFF. In DNA, the CDR3 is TGTGCCAGCTCACTGCCCAATGAGCAGTTCTTC.

The genes are TRBV7-2 and TRBJ2-7; D might be TRBD2 (6 bases). The CDR3 is 16 amino acids. Germline CDR1 and CDR2: SGHTA and FQGNSA. V was clipped by 2 bases and J by 2 bases, with 16 bases between them. The CDR3 region is CASSLLSRGTPYEQYF. In DNA, the CDR3 is TGTGCCAGCAGCTTACTCTCTCGCGGGACCCCCTACGAGCAGTACTTC.